What follows are 17 T cell receptor beta chains derived from one specimen sequenced in a study of CD8 T cells in Susac syndrome. cDNA came from roughly 0.53 to 1 ug RNA primed by random hexamers. From the immunoSEQ multiplex PCR reads, TCRdb called clonotypes with MiXCR, one entry per CDR3 protein. The sample records around 280,000 distinct CDR3 sequences, 92% being singletons. Material for sequencing was CD4+ T cells from PBMCs. These TCRs come from a human donor with multiple sclerosis.

The J gene is TRBJ1-4, the V gene TRBV20-1, with D possibly matching TRBD1 (6 bases). The CDR3 length is 13 residues. V lost 6 bases and J 5 bases, leaving 13 bases between the germline ends. Germline values: CDR1 DFQATT, CDR2 SNEGSKA (reference sequence). The CDR3 nucleotides read TGCAGTGCCGGAGGGACACAAAATGAAAAACTGTTTTTT. Translated, it gives CSAGGTQNEKLFF.

The chain carries TRBV30 and TRBJ1-1; 11 nucleotides agree with TRBD1. V dropped 3 bases and J dropped 7; count of bases not matched to a gene: 7. The length of the CDR3 is 14 residues. CDR1 GTSNPN and CDR2 SVGIG come from the germline V gene (reference sequence). This CDR3 is CAWSLDRGQDEAFF. In nucleotides, the CDR3 is TGTGCCTGGAGCTTGGACAGGGGGCAAGATGAAGCTTTCTTT.

The chain recombines TRBV12-3 or TRBV12-4 with TRBJ2-7; D might be TRBD1 (5 bases). The V gene lost 2 bases and the J gene lost 0 bases, with 8 bases spanning the gap. The CDR3 loop spans 14 amino acids. The CDR3 sequence: CASSLTTGSYEQYF. CDR3 nucleotide sequence: TGTGCCAGCAGTTTAACTACAGGCTCCTACGAGCAGTACTTC.

J is TRBJ1-3 and V is TRBV6-5; D is uncertain. The CDR3 extends over 14 amino acids. V was shortened by 7 bases and J by 1 base, with 11 bases between the two germline ends. The germline V gene has CDR1 MNHEY and CDR2 SVGAGI. This CDR3 reads CASIVTASGNTIYF. In nucleotides, the CDR3 is TGTGCCAGCATTGTTACAGCATCTGGAAACACCATATATTTT.

This chain joins TRBV7-9 and TRBJ2-5, with 12 bases aligning to TRBD2. Germline CDR1 and CDR2: SEHNR and FQNEAQ (reference sequence). Trimming cost V 0 bases and J 5 bases; bases outside gene matches: 4. CDR3 length: 16 residues. The CDR3: CASSLALAGGRETQYF. In DNA, the CDR3 is TGTGCCAGCAGCTTAGCGCTAGCGGGAGGGCGGGAGACCCAGTACTTC.

For the CDR3, the DNA is TGTGCCAGCAGCCAACCTGGGTATGGCTACACCTTC. It translates to CASSQPGYGYTF. The rearrangement links TRBV3-1 to TRBJ1-2; no clear D. Germline V lookup: CDR1 LGHDT, CDR2 YNNKEL (reference sequence). V was shortened by 2 bases and J by 5 bases, with 6 bases between the two germline ends. This CDR3 spans 12 amino acids.

The chain is built from TRBV9 and TRBJ1-4, with 8 positions matching TRBD1. The V gene's germline CDR1 is SGDLS and CDR2 YYNGEE. The trim removed 3 bases at V and 7 bases at J, leaving 11 bases unmatched. There are 16 residues in the CDR3. CDR3 in DNA: TGTGCCAGCAGCGGACTCTCAGGGGGCTTGGGTGAAAAACTGTTTTTT. Translating it yields CASSGLSGGLGEKLFF.

V and J are TRBV12-3 or TRBV12-4 and TRBJ1-2; 9 bases are a match to TRBD1. The CDR3 has 15 amino acids. V was clipped by 8 bases and J by 4 bases; unmatched bases: 11. The CDR3 here is CASARDRGDIYGYTF. The CDR3, as DNA: TGTGCCAGCGCCCGAGACAGGGGGGATATCTATGGCTACACCTTC.

The chain links TRBV7-3 to TRBJ2-3, with D possibly being TRBD1 or TRBD2 (5 bases each). CDR1 and CDR2 from the germline V gene are SGHTA and FQGTGA. V was cut by 5 bases and J by 8 bases, with 11 bases left in between. The CDR3 extends over 12 amino acids. The CDR3 nucleotides are TGTGCCAGCAGCGCTCTTGGGACTACGCAGTATTTT. Encoded protein: CASSALGTTQYF.

The rearrangement uses TRBV5-1 and TRBJ2-1; 9 bases are a match to TRBD2. From germline, CDR1 is SGHRS and CDR2 YFSETQ. With V trimmed by 0 bases and J by 8 bases, 3 bases remained unmatched. The CDR3 runs to 14 residues. The DNA of the CDR3 is TGCGCCAGCAGCTTGGTTGCGGGGGGGCATGAGCAGTTCTTC. It specifies CASSLVAGGHEQFF. The full variable domain, rest sourced from reference TRBV5-1 and TRBJ2-1, is KAGVTQTPRYLIKTRGQQVTLSCSPISGHRSVSWYQQTPGQGLQFLFEYFSETQRNKGNFPGRFSGRQFSNSRSEMNVSTLELGDSALYLCASSLVAGGHEQFFGPGTRLTVL.

The chain has TRBV27 and TRBJ1-2; D remains unclear. The CDR3 extends over 18 amino acids. The germline gives CDR1 MNHEY, CDR2 SMNVEV (reference sequence). V lost 0 bases and J lost 6, with 23 bases in between. Written as DNA, the CDR3 is TGTGCCAGCAGTTTATCCCCTGGGGTGTGGTACGACATCGATGGCTACACCTTC. This encodes CASSLSPGVWYDIDGYTF.

The chain employs TRBV20-1 and TRBJ2-7, with no clear D. Trimming left V 5 bases short and J 1 base short, with 6 bases between. This CDR3 contains 11 residues. CDR1 is DFQATT, CDR2 SNEGSKA, per germline (reference sequence). The chain's CDR3 is CSAERSYEQYF. Written as DNA, the CDR3 is TGCAGTGCTGAAAGATCCTACGAGCAGTACTTC.

In DNA form, the CDR3 reads TGCAGTGCTACAGGGACACTAAACACTGAAGCTTTCTTT. Translation gives CSATGTLNTEAFF. This rearrangement joins TRBV20-1 to TRBJ1-1; tentatively, D is TRBD1 (6 bases). V was clipped by 4 bases and J by 2 bases, with 11 bases between them. The CDR3 has 13 amino acids. Germline CDR1 and CDR2: DFQATT and SNEGSKA (reference sequence).

The J gene is TRBJ1-1, the V gene TRBV19; a possible D gene is TRBD1 (6 bases). Germline CDR1 LNHDA, CDR2 SQIVND (reference sequence). This CDR3 is 16 amino acids long. V was pared by 5 bases and J by 0 bases, with 16 bases between. Here the CDR3 DNA reads TGTGCCAGTAGTCCGGACCCCACAGGGTTGAACACTGAAGCTTTCTTT. Residues: CASSPDPTGLNTEAFF.

About this clonotype: This may stem from a read error, because a much larger clone lies one nucleotide away. J is TRBJ2-3 and V is TRBV13; no reliable D call. The germline V and J ends were trimmed by 2 bases and 2 bases, with 2 bases remaining between them. Germline V gene lookup returns CDR1 PRHDT and CDR2 FYEKMQ (reference sequence). This CDR3 contains 12 residues. For the CDR3, the DNA is TGTGCCAGCAGCTTAATCACAGATACGCAGTATTTT. Translating gives CASSLITDTQYF.

This clonotype has a handful of counts. The CDR3 loop is CSASGQGTYEQYF. The DNA for the CDR3 is TGCAGTGCTAGCGGGCAGGGGACCTACGAGCAGTACTTC. This sequence joins TRBV20-1 and TRBJ2-7; D may be TRBD1 (6 bases). V lost 3 bases and J 2 bases, leaving 11 bases between the germline ends. Germline CDR1 is DFQATT and CDR2 is SNEGSKA (reference sequence). This CDR3 comprises 13 residues.

V is TRBV7-8 and J is TRBJ2-3, with TRBD2 as a possible D gene (5 bases). Trimming took 5 bases from V and 4 from J, leaving 19 bases between them. CDR3 size: 16 residues. CDR1 SGHVS and CDR2 FQNEAQ come from the germline V gene. Here the CDR3 reads CASSPPEAPGSDTQYF. Written as DNA, the CDR3 is TGTGCCAGCAGCCCTCCGGAAGCCCCGGGGTCAGATACGCAGTATTTT.